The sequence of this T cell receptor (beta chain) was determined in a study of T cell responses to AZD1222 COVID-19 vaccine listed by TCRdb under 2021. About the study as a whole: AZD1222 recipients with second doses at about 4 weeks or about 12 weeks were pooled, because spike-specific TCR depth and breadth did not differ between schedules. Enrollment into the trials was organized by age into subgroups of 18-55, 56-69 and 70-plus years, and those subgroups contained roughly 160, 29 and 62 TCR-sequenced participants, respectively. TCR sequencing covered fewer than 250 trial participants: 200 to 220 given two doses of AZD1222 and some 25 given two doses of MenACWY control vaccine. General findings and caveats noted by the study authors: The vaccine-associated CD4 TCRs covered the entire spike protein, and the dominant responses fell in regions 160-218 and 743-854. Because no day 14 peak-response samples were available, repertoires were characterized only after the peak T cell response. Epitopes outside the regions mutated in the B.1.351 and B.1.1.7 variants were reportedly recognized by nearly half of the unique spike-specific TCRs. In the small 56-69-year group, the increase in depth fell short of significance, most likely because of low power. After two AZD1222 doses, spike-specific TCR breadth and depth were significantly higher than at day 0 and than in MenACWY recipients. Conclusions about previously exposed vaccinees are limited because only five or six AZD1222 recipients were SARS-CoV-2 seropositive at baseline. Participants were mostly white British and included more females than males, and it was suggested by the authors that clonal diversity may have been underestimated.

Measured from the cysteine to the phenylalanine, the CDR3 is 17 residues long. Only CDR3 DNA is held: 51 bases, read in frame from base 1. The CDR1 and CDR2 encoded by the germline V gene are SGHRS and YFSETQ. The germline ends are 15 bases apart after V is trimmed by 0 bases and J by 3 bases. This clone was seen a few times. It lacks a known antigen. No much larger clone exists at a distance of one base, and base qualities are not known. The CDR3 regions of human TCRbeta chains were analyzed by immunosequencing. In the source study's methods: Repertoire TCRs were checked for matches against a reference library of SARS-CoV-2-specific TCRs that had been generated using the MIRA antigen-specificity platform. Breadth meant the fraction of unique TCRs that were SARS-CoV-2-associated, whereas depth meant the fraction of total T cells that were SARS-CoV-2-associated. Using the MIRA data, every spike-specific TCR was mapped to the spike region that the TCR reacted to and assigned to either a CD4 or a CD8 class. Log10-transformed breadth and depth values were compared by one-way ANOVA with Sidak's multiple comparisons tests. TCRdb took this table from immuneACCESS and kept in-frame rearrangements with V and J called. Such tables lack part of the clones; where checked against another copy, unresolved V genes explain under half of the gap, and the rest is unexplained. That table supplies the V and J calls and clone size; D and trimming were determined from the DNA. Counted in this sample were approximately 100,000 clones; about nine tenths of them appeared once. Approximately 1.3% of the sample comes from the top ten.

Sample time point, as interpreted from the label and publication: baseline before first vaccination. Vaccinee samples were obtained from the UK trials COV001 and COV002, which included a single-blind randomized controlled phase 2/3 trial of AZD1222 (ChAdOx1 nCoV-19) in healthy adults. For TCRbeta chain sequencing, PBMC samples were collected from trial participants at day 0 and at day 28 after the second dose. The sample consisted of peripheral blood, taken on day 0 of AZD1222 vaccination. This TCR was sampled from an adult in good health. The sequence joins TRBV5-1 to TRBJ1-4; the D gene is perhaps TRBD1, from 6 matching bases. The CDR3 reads CASSLAGGASSNEKLFF. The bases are TGCGCCAGCAGCTTGGCCGGGGGGGCTTCTTCTAATGAAAAACTGTTTTTT.